The source of this T cell receptor beta chain is a study of blood T cell repertoires in COVID-19. As processed by the authors: Nucleated cell counts were estimated from reference gene primer amplification. Some clones are missing from TCRdb's copy, which holds only in-frame ones; the method was immunoSEQ multiplex PCR. Clone size and the V and J calls come from that table; the DNA yielded D and trimming. The sample carries some 160,000 clones, approximately 91% recorded once. Trimming pared 2 bases from V and 2 bases from J, leaving 9 bases between. CDR1 and CDR2 (germline): MNHEY, SVGAGI. This CDR3 has 14 residues.

This clonotype originated in a young man with acute or convalescent COVID-19. The sample consisted of peripheral blood. The chain has TRBV6-5 and TRBJ1-2, with D uncertain. Written as DNA, the CDR3 is TGTGCCAGCAGTTACCTTGACACCAACTATGGCTACACCTTC. Protein product: CASSYLDTNYGYTF.